These 4 T cell receptor beta chains were all obtained from the same sample, sequenced in a study of vaccination effects on CD4 cells after COVID-19. Antigen-specific CD4+ T cells were expanded with viral peptide pools in the ViraFEST assay before sequencing. When around 9 days of culture had elapsed, CD4+ T cells were isolated. The study found no prior SARS-CoV-2 infection in the vaccine recipients, who tested negative for nucleocapsid antibodies. Clones were sequenced by immunoSEQ multiplex PCR, and TCRdb holds only the in-frame ones, with some missing. Of tens of thousands of clones listed, approximately 76% are singletons. No antigen has been identified for these receptors. Sequencing used CD4+ T cells from PBMCs cultured with HCoV-NL63 spike peptides, obtained before COVID-19 vaccination. All receptors come from a human donor who received a COVID-19 vaccine.

The chain has TRBV6-5 and TRBJ2-1; 8 bases map to TRBD1. The CDR3 runs 12 residues. Trimming took 6 bases from V and 9 from J; bases not matched to a gene: 4. Per germline, CDR1 MNHEY and CDR2 SVGAGI. This chain's CDR3 is CASSRQGSEQFF. For the CDR3, the DNA is TGTGCCAGCAGCAGACAGGGGTCTGAGCAGTTCTTC.

The V gene is TRBV6-2 or TRBV6-3, the J gene TRBJ2-3, with 8 bases lining up with TRBD2. This CDR3 is 18 amino acids long. The germline gives CDR1 MNHEY, CDR2 SVGEGT. The V gene end was trimmed by 6 bases and the J gene end by 2 bases; junction bases not matched to a gene: 16. DNA for the CDR3: TGTGCCAGCAGCCACGGGAAGATAAGCGGGGGTGTCACAGATACGCAGTATTTT. Amino acids: CASSHGKISGGVTDTQYF.

The chain carries TRBV28 and TRBJ1-2; D possibly corresponds to TRBD1 (5 bases). The ends were cut back, 3 bases at V and 5 bases at J, with 16 bases in the middle. The germline gives CDR1 MDHEN, CDR2 SYDVKM. The CDR3 loop spans 15 amino acids. CDR3 nucleotides: TGTGCCAGCAGTTTGGAAATGCGGGGGGTTTATGGCTACACCTTC. Its protein is CASSLEMRGVYGYTF.

V gene TRBV30 combines with J gene TRBJ2-1, with D unclear. Germline lookup yields CDR1 GTSNPN and CDR2 SVGIG (reference sequence). This CDR3 region has 13 residues. V lost 4 bases and J 8 bases, leaving 15 bases between the germline ends. The CDR3 reads CAWKSPGSHEQFF. Here the CDR3 DNA reads TGTGCCTGGAAGTCTCCCGGCTCGCATGAGCAGTTCTTC.